This TCR beta chain was observed in a study of a mutant IDH1 vaccine in newly diagnosed glioma. Study context: Treatment recipients were approximately 62% male and approximately 40% female, and their mean age was roughly 40 years.

The protocol was immunoSEQ multiplex PCR, while the TCRdb copy is restricted to in-frame clones and leaves out a portion. The sample has about 94,000 clones; about nine tenths are singletons. Worth noting for this clone: The antigen remains undetermined.

Time point noted: week 47, end of study. The vaccine gave 300 ug of a 20-mer mutant IDH1 peptide subcutaneously per dose. Eight vaccinations went to patients in weeks 1, 3, 5, 7, 11, 15, 19, 23. Those who donated had recent WHO grade 3 or 4 IDH1-mutant, ATRX-lost astrocytomas. The CDR3 is made up of 15 amino acids. The germline gives CDR1 SGHTA, CDR2 FQGTGA. V dropped 4 bases and J dropped 6; count of bases not matched to a gene: 10. The clonotype was recovered from a woman in her 50s with glioma. The chain uses TRBV7-3 and TRBJ1-1; 8 nucleotides line up with TRBD1. Sequences were derived from PBMCs, sampled from a glioma patient whose treatment included an IDH1 peptide vaccine. In nucleotides, the CDR3 is TGTGCCAGCAGCTACGGACAGGGTATAGCCGCTGAAGCTTTCTTT. Protein sequence: CASSYGQGIAAEAFF.